These T cell receptor beta chains were read from a single sample in a study of control samples from healthy donors and cancer patients. Profiled with immunoSEQ multiplex PCR; TCRdb holds only in-frame clones, not every one. This repertoire shows roughly 63,000 clones, almost 90% found once; its top ten account for approximately 5.9%. Material: PBMCs. These receptors were collected from a man aged 60-69 years with colorectal cancer. Each CDR3 is given with its conserved first and last residue. A D gene is named only where the DNA matches it firmly. Only some rows state a clone size, as once, few, many or a class for expanded clones.

V: TRBV6-5; J: TRBJ2-1; D: NA; size: NA; CDR3: CASNGGLSYNEQFF; DNA: TGTGCCAGCAACGGGGGGCTCTCCTACAATGAGCAGTTCTTC
V: TRBV12-3/TRBV12-4; J: TRBJ2-5; D: NA; size: NA; CDR3: CASSPGRWETQYF; DNA: TGTGCCAGCAGCCCGGGACGATGGGAGACCCAGTACTTC
V: TRBV28; J: TRBJ2-7; D: TRBD1; size: few; CDR3: CASRGQGSSYEQYF; DNA: TGTGCCAGCAGGGGACAGGGGTCCTCCTACGAGCAGTACTTC
V: TRBV7-2; J: TRBJ1-1; D: NA; size: NA; CDR3: CASSLGLAMNTEAFF; DNA: TGTGCCAGCAGCTTGGGACTGGCAATGAACACTGAAGCTTTCTTT
V: TRBV12-3/TRBV12-4; J: TRBJ1-2; D: NA; size: NA; CDR3: CASSYRQARGYTF; DNA: TGTGCCAGCAGTTACCGACAGGCTAGGGGCTACACCTTC
V: TRBV5-1; J: TRBJ1-2; D: NA; size: once; CDR3: CASSLESGGGYGYTF; DNA: TGCGCCAGCAGCTTGGAGTCGGGGGGCGGCTATGGCTACACCTTC
V: TRBV18; J: TRBJ1-5; D: NA; size: NA; CDR3: CASSPAFHRTNQPQHF; DNA: TGTGCCAGCTCACCAGCGTTTCACAGAACCAATCAGCCCCAGCATTTT
V: TRBV19; J: TRBJ1-5; D: TRBD1; size: NA; CDR3: CASSADRGGPAHQPQHF; DNA: TGTGCCAGTAGTGCGGACAGGGGGGGGCCTGCTCATCAGCCCCAGCATTTT
V: TRBV6-6; J: TRBJ1-2; D: NA; size: once; CDR3: CASSYGGRRIYTF; DNA: TGTGCCAGCAGTTACGGGGGACGGAGGATCTACACCTTC
V: TRBV14; J: TRBJ2-2; D: NA; size: NA; CDR3: CASSPGGAGLRTGELFF; DNA: TGTGCCAGCAGCCCAGGTGGAGCGGGTCTTAGGACCGGGGAGCTGTTTTTT
V: TRBV21-1; J: TRBJ2-1; D: NA; size: NA; CDR3: CASSETSGGNNEQFF; DNA: TGTGCCAGCAGCGAGACTAGCGGGGGGAACAATGAGCAGTTCTTC
V: TRBV11-3; J: TRBJ1-1; D: TRBD1; size: NA; CDR3: CASSPRQGVLNTEAFF; DNA: TGTGCCAGCAGCCCGAGACAGGGGGTGTTGAACACTGAAGCTTTCTTT
V: TRBV18; J: TRBJ1-4; D: TRBD1; size: NA; CDR3: CASSPGTGAHEKLFF; DNA: TGTGCCAGCTCACCAGGGACAGGGGCGCACGAAAAACTGTTTTTT
V: TRBV19; J: TRBJ1-5; D: TRBD1; size: NA; CDR3: CASSITGGGNQPQHF; DNA: TGTGCCAGTAGTATAACAGGGGGGGGCAATCAGCCCCAGCATTTT
V: TRBV6-5; J: TRBJ2-2; D: TRBD1; size: NA; CDR3: CASRKQGLGGELFF; DNA: TGTGCCAGCAGGAAACAGGGGCTTGGCGGGGAGCTGTTTTTT
V: TRBV2; J: TRBJ1-5; D: TRBD1; size: few; CDR3: CASSYTGGEPQHF; DNA: TGTGCCAGCAGTTATACAGGGGGGGAGCCCCAGCATTTT
V: TRBV24-1; J: TRBJ1-1; D: NA; size: NA; CDR3: CATKGEGTEAFF; DNA: TGTGCCACCAAGGGAGAAGGCACTGAAGCTTTCTTT
V: TRBV3-1/TRBV3-2; J: TRBJ2-3; D: TRBD2; size: once; CDR3: CASSQLSGGADTQYF; DNA: TGTGCCAGCAGCCAACTTAGCGGGGGGGCAGATACGCAGTATTTT
V: TRBV18; J: TRBJ1-5; D: TRBD1; size: NA; CDR3: CASSDGTGGGQPQHF; DNA: TGTGCCAGCTCAGATGGGACAGGGGGTGGTCAGCCCCAGCATTTT
V: TRBV6-1; J: TRBJ1-2; D: NA; size: few; CDR3: CASSEGTYYGYTF; DNA: TGTGCCAGCAGTGAAGGAACATACTATGGCTACACCTTC
V: TRBV4-2; J: TRBJ2-5; D: NA; size: NA; CDR3: CASSQDPGPRETQYF; DNA: TGTGCCAGCAGCCAAGATCCGGGCCCAAGGGAGACCCAGTACTTC
V: TRBV6-2/TRBV6-3; J: TRBJ2-5; D: NA; size: NA; CDR3: CASSYLGTQETQYF; DNA: TGTGCCAGCAGTTACCTCGGGACCCAAGAGACCCAGTACTTC
V: TRBV7-8; J: TRBJ2-7; D: TRBD1; size: NA; CDR3: CASSSPGTGPFYEQYF; DNA: TGTGCCAGCAGCTCCCCCGGGACAGGGCCTTTCTACGAGCAGTACTTC
V: TRBV5-1; J: TRBJ2-2; D: TRBD1; size: NA; CDR3: CASSLGTGRTGELFF; DNA: TGCGCCAGCAGCCTGGGGACAGGGAGGACCGGGGAGCTGTTTTTT
V: TRBV11-3; J: TRBJ2-2; D: NA; size: NA; CDR3: CATRQGMNTGELFF; DNA: TGTGCCACCCGTCAGGGGATGAACACCGGGGAGCTGTTTTTT
V: TRBV6-5; J: TRBJ1-5; D: TRBD1; size: NA; CDR3: CASSLDRVGNQPQHF; DNA: TGTGCCAGCAGTTTGGACAGGGTGGGCAATCAGCCCCAGCATTTT
V: TRBV7-9; J: TRBJ2-1; D: NA; size: NA; CDR3: CASSLGQSYNEQFF; DNA: TGTGCCAGCAGCTTGGGACAAAGCTACAATGAGCAGTTCTTC
V: TRBV7-3; J: TRBJ2-5; D: NA; size: NA; CDR3: CASSLMGQGRETQYF; DNA: TGTGCCAGCAGCTTAATGGGCCAGGGGAGGGAGACCCAGTACTTC
V: TRBV5-1; J: TRBJ2-2; D: NA; size: NA; CDR3: CASSLVRNTGELFF; DNA: TGCGCCAGCAGCTTGGTCAGGAACACCGGGGAGCTGTTTTTT
V: TRBV18; J: TRBJ2-7; D: NA; size: NA; CDR3: CASSPDYEQYF; DNA: TGTGCCAGCTCACCGGACTACGAGCAGTACTTC
V: TRBV5-6; J: TRBJ2-4; D: TRBD1; size: NA; CDR3: CASNPGTGDIQYF; DNA: TGTGCCAGCAACCCCGGGACAGGCGATATTCAGTACTTC
V: TRBV11-2; J: TRBJ1-6; D: NA; size: once; CDR3: CASSPRGGAGNSPLHF; DNA: TGTGCCAGCAGCCCCCGGGGGGGGGCTGGGAATTCACCCCTCCACTTT
V: TRBV28; J: TRBJ2-4; D: TRBD1; size: NA; CDR3: CASQTGRRAKNIQYF; DNA: TGTGCCAGTCAGACAGGGCGGAGGGCCAAAAACATTCAGTACTTC
V: TRBV9; J: TRBJ1-3; D: NA; size: NA; CDR3: CASSITAVSGNTIYF; DNA: TGTGCCAGCAGCATTACGGCCGTCTCTGGAAACACCATATATTTT
V: TRBV29-1; J: TRBJ2-1; D: NA; size: NA; CDR3: CSVEDRRHSYNEQFF; DNA: TGCAGCGTTGAAGATCGGAGACACTCCTACAATGAGCAGTTCTTC
V: TRBV9; J: TRBJ2-3; D: NA; size: NA; CDR3: CASSSLGSTDTQYF; DNA: TGTGCCAGCAGCTCCCTAGGGAGCACAGATACGCAGTATTTT
V: TRBV2; J: TRBJ2-3; D: TRBD2; size: NA; CDR3: CASTLAGALTDTQYF; DNA: TGTGCCAGCACTCTAGCGGGGGCCCTCACAGATACGCAGTATTTT
V: TRBV5-1; J: TRBJ2-1; D: TRBD2; size: NA; CDR3: CASSQPRGDNEQFF; DNA: TGCGCCAGCAGCCAACCCCGGGGGGACAATGAGCAGTTCTTC
V: TRBV28; J: TRBJ1-6; D: NA; size: NA; CDR3: CASTTSSYNSPLHF; DNA: TGTGCCAGCACGACGAGCTCCTATAATTCACCCCTCCACTTT
V: TRBV29-1; J: TRBJ1-4; D: TRBD1; size: NA; CDR3: CSVRGQGNEKLFF; DNA: TGCAGCGTGAGGGGACAGGGGAATGAAAAACTGTTTTTT
V: TRBV19; J: TRBJ1-2; D: NA; size: NA; CDR3: CASSIGGAGYTF; DNA: TGTGCCAGTAGTATCGGTGGTGCTGGCTACACCTTC
V: TRBV6-1; J: TRBJ2-2; D: NA; size: NA; CDR3: CASSEFLSRTGELFF; DNA: TGTGCCAGCAGTGAATTTTTAAGCAGGACCGGGGAGCTGTTTTTT
V: TRBV12-3/TRBV12-4; J: TRBJ2-7; D: NA; size: few; CDR3: CASSLLEGFEQYF; DNA: TGTGCCAGCAGTTTATTGGAGGGGTTCGAGCAGTACTTC
V: TRBV19; J: TRBJ2-2; D: NA; size: NA; CDR3: CASSIVPGKVTGELFF; DNA: TGTGCCAGTAGTATAGTCCCGGGGAAGGTAACCGGGGAGCTGTTTTTT
V: TRBV5-6; J: TRBJ2-7; D: TRBD1; size: NA; CDR3: CASSSDTNRGYEQYF; DNA: TGTGCCAGCAGTTCAGACACGAACAGGGGGTACGAGCAGTACTTC
V: TRBV21-1; J: TRBJ2-2; D: NA; size: NA; CDR3: CASSATERNTGELFF; DNA: TGTGCCAGCAGCGCAACAGAGCGAAACACCGGGGAGCTGTTTTTT
V: TRBV6-5; J: TRBJ2-3; D: NA; size: NA; CDR3: CASSIRDTSTDTQYF; DNA: TGTGCCAGCAGTATCCGGGACACCAGCACAGATACGCAGTATTTT
V: TRBV9; J: TRBJ1-1; D: NA; size: NA; CDR3: CASSVKIGDTEAFF; DNA: TGTGCCAGCAGCGTAAAAATTGGGGACACTGAAGCTTTCTTT
V: TRBV18; J: TRBJ1-1; D: TRBD1; size: NA; CDR3: CASSPPGGGRTEAFF; DNA: TGTGCCAGCTCACCACCAGGGGGCGGAAGAACTGAAGCTTTCTTT
V: TRBV4-1; J: TRBJ1-1; D: NA; size: NA; CDR3: CASSQVGSYNTEAFF; DNA: TGCGCCAGCAGCCAAGTCGGCAGCTATAACACTGAAGCTTTCTTT
V: TRBV6-5; J: TRBJ1-3; D: NA; size: NA; CDR3: CASRPDRSSGNTIYF; DNA: TGTGCCAGCAGACCCGACAGGAGCTCTGGAAACACCATATATTTT
V: TRBV19; J: TRBJ2-4; D: NA; size: NA; CDR3: CASSIRGNEAKNIQYF; DNA: TGTGCCAGTAGTATAAGGGGGAATGAGGCCAAAAACATTCAGTACTTC
V: TRBV10-2; J: TRBJ2-1; D: NA; size: NA; CDR3: CASSPNSYNEQFF; DNA: TGCGCCAGCAGCCCCAACTCCTACAATGAGCAGTTCTTC
V: TRBV5-4; J: TRBJ1-4; D: NA; size: NA; CDR3: CASSLGQYTEKLFF; DNA: TGTGCCAGCAGCTTAGGACAGTACACTGAAAAACTGTTTTTT
V: TRBV7-2; J: TRBJ2-7; D: TRBD2; size: NA; CDR3: CASSSRTSGAYSYEQYF; DNA: TGTGCCAGCAGCTCACGGACTAGCGGGGCGTACTCCTACGAGCAGTACTTC